The next 25 T cell receptor beta chains were all read from a single sample in a study of T cell responses to AZD1222 COVID-19 vaccine (dated by TCRdb to the early 2020s). The sample's time point label, in plain terms: baseline before first vaccination. Libraries were made using the immunoSEQ multiplex PCR assay. The immuneACCESS repertoire file appears here via TCRdb, limited to in-frame rearrangements. These files lack a portion of the clones; in checked studies, under half of the deficit traces to unresolved V genes, and the cause of the others is not known. The sample profile shows some 170,000 clones; approximately 91% of them were found once. 1.6% of the sample is held by the ten biggest clonotypes. The sample here was peripheral blood, taken on day 0 of AZD1222 vaccination. The receptors here all came from an adult in good health.

This sequence joins TRBV28 and TRBJ2-1; D is possibly TRBD1 or TRBD2 (5 bases each). The CDR3 covers 16 residues. Germline V lookup: CDR1 MDHEN, CDR2 SYDVKM. Trimming took off 6 bases at V and 1 base at J, with 16 bases between the two ends. The CDR3, as DNA: TGTGCCAGCAGCCCTACCTGGGGGAGATCCTACAATGAGCAGTTCTTC. It specifies CASSPTWGRSYNEQFF.

The CDR3 DNA follows: TGTGCCAGCAGCTTAGGGCAGGGGCAGTACAATGAGCAGTTCTTC. It is translated as CASSLGQGQYNEQFF. The rearrangement links TRBV11-2 to TRBJ2-1; D is possibly TRBD1 (6 bases). CDR1 SGHAT and CDR2 FQNNGV come from the germline V gene. V was trimmed by 1 base and J by 4 bases, leaving 11 bases between them. This CDR3 spans 15 amino acids. The whole variable domain, remainder taken from reference TRBV11-2 and TRBJ2-1, is EAGVAQSPRYKIIEKRQSVAFWCNPISGHATLYWYQQILGQGPKLLIQFQNNGVVDDSQLPKDRFSAERLKGVDSTLKIQPAKLEDSAVYLCASSLGQGQYNEQFFGPGTRLTVL.

V gene TRBV5-5 combines with J gene TRBJ1-4; D unclear. The ends were cut back, 0 bases at V and 2 bases at J, with 8 bases in the middle. In germline, CDR1 is SGHKS, CDR2 YYEKEE (reference sequence). This CDR3 contains 15 residues. The CDR3 bases are TGTGCCAGCAGCTTGGGTGAGGGCACTAATGAAAAACTGTTTTTT. This encodes CASSLGEGTNEKLFF. Looking up the rest from reference TRBV5-5 and TRBJ1-4 gives the full variable domain: DAGVTQSPTHLIKTRGQQVTLRCSPISGHKSVSWYQQVLGQGPQFIFQYYEKEERGRGNFPDRFSARQFPNYSSELNVNALLLGDSALYLCASSLGEGTNEKLFFGSGTQLSVL.

This rearrangement joins TRBV11-1 to TRBJ2-1, with 12 bases that match TRBD2. CDR3 size: 16 residues. With V trimmed by 1 base and J by 7 bases, 5 bases remained unmatched. From germline, CDR1 is SGHAT and CDR2 FQDESV (reference sequence). DNA for the CDR3: TGTGCCAGCAGCTTAGGACTAGCGGGAGTAAGTAATGAGCAGTTCTTC. Its protein product is CASSLGLAGVSNEQFF.

The CDR3 DNA follows: TGCAGCGCTCGGACTAGCGGGAGAAGCGAGCAGTTCTTC. Protein sequence: CSARTSGRSEQFF. V is TRBV29-1 and J is TRBJ2-1; the match to TRBD2 covers 13 bases. The germline V gene encodes CDR1 SQVTM and CDR2 ANQGSEA. The V and J ends lost 7 bases and 10 bases, in that order; junction bases with no gene match: 7. CDR3 length equals 13 residues.

The J gene is TRBJ2-1, the V gene TRBV28; D gene unclear. The CDR3 runs to 11 residues. The ends were cut back, 7 bases at V and 7 bases at J, with 8 bases in the middle. The germline V gene encodes CDR1 MDHEN and CDR2 SYDVKM. CDR3 coding DNA: TGTGCCAGCACTCATCGAAATGAGCAGTTCTTC. Translation gives CASTHRNEQFF.

The chain is built from TRBV10-2 and TRBJ1-1; D gene unclear. Trimming pared 2 bases from V and 0 bases from J, leaving 7 bases between. CDR3 length equals 14 residues. Germline V gene lookup returns CDR1 WSHSY and CDR2 SAAADI. CDR3 in DNA: TGCGCCAGCAGTGAGGGCGAGATGAACACTGAAGCTTTCTTT. Residues: CASSEGEMNTEAFF.

The genes are TRBV10-2 and TRBJ2-1; D is possibly TRBD2 (5 bases). Germline V gives CDR1 WSHSY, CDR2 SAAADI. V dropped 8 bases and J dropped 3 bases, with 8 bases sitting between them. This CDR3 has 12 amino acids. The CDR3, as DNA: TGCGCCAGCCACGAGGGCTACAATGAGCAGTTCTTC. It encodes CASHEGYNEQFF.

This clone was seen only once. The rearrangement uses TRBV7-8 and TRBJ1-2; TRBD1 matches 8 bases. The CDR3 extends over 15 amino acids. J was trimmed by 4 bases and V by 8 bases; bases with no gene match: 12. Germline loops: CDR1 SGHVS, CDR2 FQNEAQ. The CDR3 region is CASRVRPGTGYGYTF. The CDR3 nucleotides read TGTGCCAGCCGAGTCAGGCCCGGGACAGGCTATGGCTACACCTTC. The full variable domain, rest sourced from reference TRBV7-8 and TRBJ1-2, is GAGVSQSPRYKVAKRGQDVALRCDPISGHVSLFWYQQALGQGPEFLTYFQNEAQLDKSGLPSDRFFAERPEGSVSTLKIQRTQQEDSAVYLCASRVRPGTGYGYTFGSGTRLTVV.

The genes are TRBV6-1 and TRBJ1-6, with D perhaps TRBD1 (5 bases). V was cut by 0 bases and J by 7 bases, with 13 bases left in between. Germline V gene sequence: CDR1 MNHNS, CDR2 SASEGT. The CDR3 has 16 residues. CDR3 coding DNA: TGTGCCAGCAGTGAAGCCTGGGGGGGTGGCAATTCACCCCTCCACTTT. Translated: CASSEAWGGGNSPLHF.

The rearrangement uses TRBV6-4 and TRBJ1-1; no definite D call. CDR1 and CDR2 from the germline V gene are MRHNA and SNTAGT. Trimming took 2 bases from V and 5 from J, leaving 9 bases between them. The CDR3 has 13 residues. In DNA form, the CDR3 reads TGTGCCAGCAGTGACGGTGGTGGGACTGAAGCTTTCTTT. Residues: CASSDGGGTEAFF.

This chain joins TRBV2 and TRBJ1-2; 7 bases agree with TRBD1. The CDR3 covers 14 residues. CDR1 and CDR2 (germline): SNHLY, FYNNEI. V shed 6 bases, J shed 1 base, and the junction held 5 bases outside the gene matches. DNA of the CDR3: TGTGCCAGCAGAGAGACAGGGATTAACTATGGCTACACCTTC. It specifies CASRETGINYGYTF.

This clone was detected once. The V and J genes are TRBV4-1 and TRBJ2-4; D may be TRBD2 (5 bases). V dropped 1 base and J dropped 4 bases, with 14 bases sitting between them. The CDR3 extends over 16 amino acids. The germline gives CDR1 MGHRA, CDR2 YSYEKL. The CDR3 DNA is TGCGCCAGCAGCCAAGTTCGCGCAAGCGGAAAAAACATTCAGTACTTC. Translated: CASSQVRASGKNIQYF.

This chain joins TRBV28 and TRBJ1-2; D call uncertain. The CDR3 is 16 residues long. CDR1 is MDHEN and CDR2 is SYDVKM in the germline V gene. V was pared by 6 bases and J by 4 bases, with 21 bases between. The CDR3 DNA is TGTGCCAGCAGCCTCTCCCTTGGAGGGCGGGTCTATGGCTACACCTTC. Its translation is CASSLSLGGRVYGYTF.

V usage is TRBV7-2 and J usage is TRBJ2-6; D is unresolved. The CDR3 runs to 17 residues. Germline CDR1 reads SGHTA; CDR2 reads FQGNSA. V was trimmed by 3 bases and J by 0 bases, leaving 12 bases between them. This CDR3 reads CASSFRGRYSGANVLTF. CDR3 DNA: TGTGCCAGCAGCTTCCGAGGACGGTACTCTGGGGCCAACGTCCTGACTTTC.

The chain couples TRBV28 to TRBJ1-5; D is ambiguous. This CDR3 comprises 12 residues. CDR1 is MDHEN, CDR2 SYDVKM, per germline. The V gene lost 8 bases and the J gene lost 6 bases, with 11 bases spanning the gap. The CDR3 protein is CASRQVGQPQHF. The CDR3 DNA is TGTGCCAGCCGGCAGGTCGGTCAGCCCCAGCATTTT.

The V call is TRBV6-5, the J call TRBJ2-1, with a possible D match to TRBD1 (5 bases). V was trimmed by 7 bases and J by 7 bases, leaving 14 bases between them. The CDR3 runs 13 residues. Germline lookup yields CDR1 MNHEY and CDR2 SVGAGI. CDR3 DNA: TGTGCCAGCACCCCTCCAGGGCGGAATGAGCAGTTCTTC. Amino acid sequence: CASTPPGRNEQFF.

The J gene is TRBJ1-2, the V gene TRBV3-1 (or the pseudogene TRBV3-2); 7 bases fit TRBD1. The trim removed 6 bases at V and 5 bases at J, leaving 9 bases unmatched. This CDR3 is 14 amino acids long. Germline V gene sequence: CDR1 LGHDT, CDR2 YNNKEL (reference sequence). The CDR3 loop is CASSLDRAGYGYTF. In DNA form, the CDR3 reads TGTGCCAGCAGTCTAGACAGGGCAGGGTATGGCTACACCTTC.

This clone appeared once. CDR3 in DNA: TGTGCCAGTAGTATCTCCAGCGGGGCCGTTTCTGAGCAGTTCTTC. Amino acids: CASSISSGAVSEQFF. The genes are TRBV19 and TRBJ2-1, with TRBD2 matching 7 bases. The CDR3 is 15 residues long. The V gene end was trimmed by 3 bases and the J gene end by 9 bases; junction bases not matched to a gene: 11. Germline CDR1 and CDR2: LNHDA and SQIVND (reference sequence).

The chain carries TRBV19 and TRBJ1-1, with TRBD1 identical over 8 bases. Trimming took 7 bases from V and 3 from J; bases not matched to a gene: 13. The germline V gene has CDR1 LNHDA and CDR2 SQIVND (reference sequence). The CDR3 totals 16 residues. The CDR3 reads CASKGLAGGEDTEAFF. DNA of the CDR3: TGTGCCAGTAAAGGGTTGGCAGGGGGCGAGGACACTGAAGCTTTCTTT.

V is TRBV10-2 and J is TRBJ1-4; D gene unclear. Germline CDR1 is WSHSY and CDR2 is SAAADI. There are 17 residues in the CDR3. V was trimmed by 3 bases and J by 0 bases, leaving 14 bases between them. CDR3 sequence: CASSDQTPFATNEKLFF. CDR3 bases: TGCGCCAGCAGTGATCAAACACCTTTTGCAACTAATGAAAAACTGTTTTTT.

V and J are TRBV27 and TRBJ2-1; 13 positions agree with TRBD2. Germline trimming cut 5 bases from V and 4 bases from J; bases unmatched to any gene: 8. Per the germline V gene, CDR1 is MNHEY and CDR2 is SMNVEV (reference sequence). The length of the CDR3 is 17 residues. The CDR3 sequence: CASSPGLAGVGYNEQFF. In nucleotides, the CDR3 is TGTGCCAGCAGTCCCGGACTAGCGGGAGTTGGGTACAATGAGCAGTTCTTC.

The chain couples TRBV4-3 to TRBJ2-1; 10 nucleotides match TRBD2. The CDR3 covers 19 residues. Germline lookup yields CDR1 LGHNA and CDR2 YSLEER. V was pared by 0 bases and J by 3 bases, with 11 bases of the junction left unmatched. CDR3 sequence reads: CASSQDGAGGNAGYNEQFF. The CDR3 coding sequence is TGCGCCAGCAGCCAAGATGGAGCGGGAGGGAACGCCGGCTACAATGAGCAGTTCTTC.

The chain employs TRBV2 and TRBJ1-6, with D tentatively TRBD1 (6 bases). Trimming stripped 2 bases from V and 11 bases from J, with 16 bases between. CDR3 length: 15 residues. Germline V gives CDR1 SNHLY, CDR2 FYNNEI. CDR3 DNA sequence: TGTGCCAGCAGTGAACACGCAGGGGCGCAGACACCCCTCCACTTT. Protein sequence: CASSEHAGAQTPLHF.

This clone was picked up one time. V gene TRBV30 combines with J gene TRBJ1-4; no firm D call. The V gene's germline CDR1 is GTSNPN and CDR2 SVGIG (reference sequence). The V end lost 0 bases, the J end lost 8 bases, and 7 bases lay between the germline ends. This CDR3 has 12 amino acids. CDR3 sequence (DNA): TGTGCCTGGAGTGTACTTCGGGAAAAACTGTTTTTT. It specifies CAWSVLREKLFF.